The subject of this entry is one T cell receptor (beta chain). Its antigen remains unknown. This sample is part of a study of CD8 T cells in ankylosing spondylitis. CDR1 LGHDT and CDR2 YNNKEL come from the germline V gene (reference sequence). V dropped 0 bases and J dropped 4 bases, with 13 bases sitting between them. The CDR3 spans 16 residues. Study observations and caveats: A TCR beta motif of eight or nine highly homologous variants seemed to mark ankylosing spondylitis blood. Both synovial fluid and blood in reactive arthritis had previously been reported to carry some motif variants.

Preparation of TCR beta libraries was done by quantitative 5'-RACE with molecular barcodes. TCRdb processed the 5' RACE reads anew with MiXCR; each CDR3 protein has one entry. Among 340,000 or so distinct CDR3 sequences listed, under 15% were seen once. This TCR was recovered from a male donor with ankylosing spondylitis or in good health (not recorded which). Source material: blood, either unsorted or a sorted T cell fraction (not recorded which). V usage is TRBV3-1 and J usage is TRBJ2-1; a weak D match, TRBD1 (5 bases). CDR3 sequence: CASSQDLGAVYNEQFF. CDR3 bases: TGTGCCAGCAGCCAAGATTTAGGGGCGGTATACAATGAGCAGTTCTTC.